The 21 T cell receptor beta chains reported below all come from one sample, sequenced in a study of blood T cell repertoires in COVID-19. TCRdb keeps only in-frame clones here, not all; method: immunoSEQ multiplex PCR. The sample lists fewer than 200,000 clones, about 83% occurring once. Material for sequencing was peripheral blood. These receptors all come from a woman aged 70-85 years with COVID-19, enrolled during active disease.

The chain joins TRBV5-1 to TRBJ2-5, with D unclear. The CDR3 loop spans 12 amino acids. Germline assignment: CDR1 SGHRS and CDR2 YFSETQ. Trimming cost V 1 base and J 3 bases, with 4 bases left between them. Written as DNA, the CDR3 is TGCGCCAGCAGCTTGCCGGAAGAGACCCAGTACTTC. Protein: CASSLPEETQYF.

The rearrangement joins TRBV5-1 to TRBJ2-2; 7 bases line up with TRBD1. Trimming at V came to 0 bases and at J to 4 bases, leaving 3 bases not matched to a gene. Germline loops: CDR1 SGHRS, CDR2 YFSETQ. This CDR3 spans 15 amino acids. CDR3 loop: CASSLEGAPTGELFF. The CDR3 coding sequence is TGCGCCAGCAGCTTGGAGGGGGCGCCCACCGGGGAGCTGTTTTTT.

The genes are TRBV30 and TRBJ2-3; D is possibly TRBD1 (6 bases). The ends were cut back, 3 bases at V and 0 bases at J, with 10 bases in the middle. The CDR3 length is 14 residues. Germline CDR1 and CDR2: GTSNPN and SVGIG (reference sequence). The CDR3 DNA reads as TGTGCCTGGAGACCAGGGACAAGCACAGATACGCAGTATTTT. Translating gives CAWRPGTSTDTQYF.

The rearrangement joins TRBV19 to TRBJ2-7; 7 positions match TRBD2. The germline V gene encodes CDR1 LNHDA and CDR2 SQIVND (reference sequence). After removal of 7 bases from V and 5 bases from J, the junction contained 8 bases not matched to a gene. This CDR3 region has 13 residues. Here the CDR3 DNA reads TGTGCCAGTATGGGTAGCGGGTGGAACGAGCAGTACTTC. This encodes CASMGSGWNEQYF.

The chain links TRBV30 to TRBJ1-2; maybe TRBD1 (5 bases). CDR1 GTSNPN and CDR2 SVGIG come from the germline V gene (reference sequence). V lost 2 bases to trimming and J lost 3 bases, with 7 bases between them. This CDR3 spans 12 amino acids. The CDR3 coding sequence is TGTGCCTGGAGTCAGGGTGACTATGGCTACACCTTC. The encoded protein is CAWSQGDYGYTF.

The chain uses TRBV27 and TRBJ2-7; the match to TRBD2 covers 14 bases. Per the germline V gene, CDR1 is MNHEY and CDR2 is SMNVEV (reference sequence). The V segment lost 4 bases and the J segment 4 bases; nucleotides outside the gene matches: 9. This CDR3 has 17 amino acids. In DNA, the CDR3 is TGTGCCAGCAGTTCCCCGGGACTAGCGGGAGTTAGATACGAGCAGTACTTC. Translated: CASSSPGLAGVRYEQYF.

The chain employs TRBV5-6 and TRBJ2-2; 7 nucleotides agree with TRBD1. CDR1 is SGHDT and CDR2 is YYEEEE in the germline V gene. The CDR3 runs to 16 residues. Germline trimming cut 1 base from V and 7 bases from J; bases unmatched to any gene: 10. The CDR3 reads CASSLIGGGEVGELFF. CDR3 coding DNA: TGTGCCAGCAGCTTGATAGGGGGCGGTGAAGTCGGGGAGCTGTTTTTT.

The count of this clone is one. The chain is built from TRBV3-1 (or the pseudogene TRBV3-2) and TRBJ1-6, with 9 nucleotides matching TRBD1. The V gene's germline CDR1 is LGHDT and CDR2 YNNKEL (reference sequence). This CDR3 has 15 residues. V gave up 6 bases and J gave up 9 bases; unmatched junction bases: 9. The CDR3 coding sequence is TGTGCCAGCAGATCACCGGGACAGGGCTTTTCACCCCTCCACTTT. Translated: CASRSPGQGFSPLHF.

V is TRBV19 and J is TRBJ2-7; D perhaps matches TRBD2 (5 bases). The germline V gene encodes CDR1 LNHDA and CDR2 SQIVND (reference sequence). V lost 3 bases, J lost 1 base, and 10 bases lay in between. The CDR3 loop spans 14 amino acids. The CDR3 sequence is CASSILPGSYEQYF. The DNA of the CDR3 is TGTGCCAGTAGTATTTTACCGGGATCCTACGAGCAGTACTTC.

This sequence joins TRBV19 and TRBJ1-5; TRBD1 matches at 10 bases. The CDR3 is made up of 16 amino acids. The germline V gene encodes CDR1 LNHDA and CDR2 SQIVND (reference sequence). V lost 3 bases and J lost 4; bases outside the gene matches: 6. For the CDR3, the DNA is TGTGCCAGTAGTATTCTTGGACAGGGGGGAAATCAGCCCCAGCATTTT. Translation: CASSILGQGGNQPQHF.

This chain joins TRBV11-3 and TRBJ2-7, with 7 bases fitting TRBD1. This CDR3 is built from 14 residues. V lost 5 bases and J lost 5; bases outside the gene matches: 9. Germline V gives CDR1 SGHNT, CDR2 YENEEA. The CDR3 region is CASSPQGELHEQYF. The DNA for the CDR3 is TGTGCCAGCAGCCCCCAGGGGGAGTTACACGAGCAGTACTTC.

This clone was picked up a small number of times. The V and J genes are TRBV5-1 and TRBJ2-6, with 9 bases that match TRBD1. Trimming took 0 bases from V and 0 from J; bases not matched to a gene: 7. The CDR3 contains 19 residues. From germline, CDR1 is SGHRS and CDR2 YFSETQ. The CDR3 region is CASSLVGPGQGSGANVLTF. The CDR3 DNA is TGCGCCAGCAGCTTGGTGGGGCCGGGACAGGGCTCTGGGGCCAACGTCCTGACTTTC.

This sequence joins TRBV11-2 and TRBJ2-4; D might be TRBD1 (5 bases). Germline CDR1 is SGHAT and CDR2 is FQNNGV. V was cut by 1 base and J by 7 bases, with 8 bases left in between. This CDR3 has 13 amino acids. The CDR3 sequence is CASSLVAGNIQYF. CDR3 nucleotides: TGTGCCAGCAGCTTAGTAGCAGGGAACATTCAGTACTTC.

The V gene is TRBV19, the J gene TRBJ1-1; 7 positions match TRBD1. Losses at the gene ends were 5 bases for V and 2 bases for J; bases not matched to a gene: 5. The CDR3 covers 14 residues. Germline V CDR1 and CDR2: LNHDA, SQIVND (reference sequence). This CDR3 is CASSLDRLNTEAFF. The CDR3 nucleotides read TGTGCCAGTAGTCTGGACAGGTTAAACACTGAAGCTTTCTTT.

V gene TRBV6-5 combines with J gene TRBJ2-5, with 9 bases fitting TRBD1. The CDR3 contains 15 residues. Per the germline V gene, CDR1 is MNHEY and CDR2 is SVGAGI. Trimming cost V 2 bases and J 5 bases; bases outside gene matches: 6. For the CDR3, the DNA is TGTGCCAGCAGTTACACTCCGACAGGGGGGGAGACCCAGTACTTC. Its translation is CASSYTPTGGETQYF.

CDR3 DNA sequence: TGTGCTAGTGGTTTGGTGACAGGGGGAAACACCATATATTTT. Amino acids: CASGLVTGGNTIYF. The chain couples TRBV12-5 to TRBJ1-3, with 7 bases fitting TRBD1. Germline V lookup: CDR1 LGHNT, CDR2 FRNRAP. With V trimmed by 0 bases and J by 4 bases, 0 bases remained unmatched. The CDR3 contains 14 residues.

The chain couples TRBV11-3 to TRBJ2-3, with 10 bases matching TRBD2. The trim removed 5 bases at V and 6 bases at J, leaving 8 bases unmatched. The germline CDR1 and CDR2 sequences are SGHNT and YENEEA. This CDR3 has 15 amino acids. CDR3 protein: CASSRGTSVSDTQYF. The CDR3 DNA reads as TGTGCCAGCAGCCGAGGGACTAGCGTTTCTGATACGCAGTATTTT.

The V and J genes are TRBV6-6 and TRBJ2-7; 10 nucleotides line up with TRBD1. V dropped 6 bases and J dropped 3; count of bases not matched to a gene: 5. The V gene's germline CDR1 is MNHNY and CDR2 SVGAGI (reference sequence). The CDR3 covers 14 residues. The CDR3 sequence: CASSPGQGVYEQYF. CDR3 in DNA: TGTGCCAGCAGCCCCGGACAGGGGGTCTACGAGCAGTACTTC.

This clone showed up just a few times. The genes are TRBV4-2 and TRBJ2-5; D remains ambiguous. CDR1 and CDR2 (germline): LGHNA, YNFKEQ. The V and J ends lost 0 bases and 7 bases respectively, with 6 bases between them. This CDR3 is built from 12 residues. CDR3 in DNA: TGTGCCAGCAGCCAAGATCGGGTGACCCAGTACTTC. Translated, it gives CASSQDRVTQYF.

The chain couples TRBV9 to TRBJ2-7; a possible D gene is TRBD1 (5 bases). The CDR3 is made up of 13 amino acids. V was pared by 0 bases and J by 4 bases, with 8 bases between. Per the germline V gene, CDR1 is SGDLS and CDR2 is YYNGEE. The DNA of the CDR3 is TGTGCCAGCAGCGTAGATCCAGGGTACGAGCAGTACTTC. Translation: CASSVDPGYEQYF.

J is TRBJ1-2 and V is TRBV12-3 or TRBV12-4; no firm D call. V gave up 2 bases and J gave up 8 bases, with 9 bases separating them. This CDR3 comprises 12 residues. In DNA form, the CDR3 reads TGTGCCAGCAGTTTAATTGAGGAGGGCTACACCTTC. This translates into CASSLIEEGYTF.